These T cell receptor beta chains were read from a single sample in a study of beta chain features in type 1 diabetes. Sequenced by immunoSEQ multiplex PCR; TCRdb stores in-frame clones only, minus some. This sample yields 600,000 to 700,000 clones, of which around 12% are seen a single time; more than 0.095% belongs to the top ten. Sequencing was performed on naive CD4+ T cells from blood. These receptors came from a man aged 30 to 39 with type 1 diabetes. CDR3s include the opening cysteine and the closing phenylalanine or tryptophan. D genes are given only for firm matches. For some rows the clone size is stated as once, few or many, or as a class when expanded; others skip it.

j_call,clone_size,v_call,d_call,cdr3_aa,cdr3_nt
TRBJ2-7,NA,TRBV7-2,NA,CASSLGYRVGEQYF,TGTGCCAGCAGCTTGGGGTACAGAGTCGGCGAGCAGTACTTC
TRBJ2-7,few,TRBV2,NA,CASRRDILYEQYF,TGTGCCAGCAGGAGGGACATTCTCTACGAGCAGTACTTC
TRBJ2-3,few,TRBV5-6,NA,CASSLKVPRDTQYF,TGTGCCAGCAGCTTAAAAGTCCCTCGAGATACGCAGTATTTT
TRBJ1-1,NA,TRBV6-5,NA,CASSYDGKAFF,TGTGCCAGCAGTTACGATGGTAAAGCTTTCTTT
TRBJ2-5,NA,TRBV7-2,NA,CASSPRTMRTQYF,TGTGCCAGCAGCCCCAGGACCATGAGGACCCAGTACTTC
TRBJ2-7,NA,TRBV6-6,NA,CASSPNLLGETYEQYF,TGTGCCAGCAGTCCGAACTTACTCGGAGAGACTTACGAGCAGTACTTC
TRBJ2-5,few,TRBV19,NA,CASSTKIQETQYF,TGTGCCAGTAGTACAAAGATACAAGAGACCCAGTACTTC
TRBJ1-2,NA,TRBV5-4,NA,CASSEGQGNNYGYTF,TGTGCCAGCAGCGAGGGGCAGGGAAATAACTATGGCTACACCTTC
TRBJ2-2,few,TRBV9,NA,CASSVDPGTGELFF,TGTGCCAGCAGCGTAGACCCGGGTACCGGGGAGCTGTTTTTT
TRBJ2-5,few,TRBV6-1,NA,CASSAYTQSTVQETQYF,TGTGCCAGCAGTGCATACACCCAATCGACAGTACAAGAGACCCAGTACTTC